This T cell receptor beta chain was retrieved from a study of CD8+CD57+ T cells in acquired aplastic anemia. Study context: Across the sorted CD4+ and CD8+ cells, DNA amounts averaged approximately 3.1 ug.

The CDR3 is 15 amino acids. Per germline, CDR1 MNHNS and CDR2 SASEGT. The V and J ends lost 6 bases and 1 base respectively, with 13 bases between them. This clonotype showed up many times. Genomic DNA, the template, was used for profiling of the TCR beta VDJ and CDR3. TCRdb used MiXCR to reprocess the reads, holding one entry per CDR3 protein. The data hold around 150,000 distinct CDR3 sequences, with approximately 44% observed a single time. Specimen: sorted CD4+, CD8+, or CD8+CD57+ T cells (not recorded which) from PBMCs. The clonotype originates from a human donor in good health. V gene TRBV6-1 combines with J gene TRBJ1-5, with unresolved D. The CDR3 DNA follows: TGTGCCAGCAGGAAGGGTGGGGAGAGCAATCAGCCCCAGCATTTT. Residues: CASRKGGESNQPQHF.